This T cell receptor (beta chain) was identified during a study of memory CD4+ T cells and cytomegalovirus serostatus. Study-level information: This sample comes from healthy Belgian adults, 9 CMV seropositive, approximately 22 seronegative.

CDR3 size: 14 residues. Germline assignment: CDR1 SGHRS and CDR2 YFSETQ. The V and J ends lost 7 bases and 4 bases, in that order; junction bases with no gene match: 6. Single viable CD3+CD4+CD8-CD45RO+ cells were sorted as the memory CD4+ T cells. Serum IgG to CMV pp150, pp28, p38 and p52 defined serostatus. As for this clone: Other DNA sequences in this sample translate to the same CDR3.

Sequencing was performed with immunoSEQ multiplex PCR; in TCRdb, only in-frame clones are kept and a portion is missing. The repertoire holds about 50,000 clones, roughly 73% seen once, with about 0.8% in the top ten. The V gene is TRBV5-1, the J gene TRBJ2-5; 11 bases are a match to TRBD2. This receptor was identified in an adult in good health and CMV-seronegative. Sequencing was done on a sample of memory CD4+ T cells from blood. CDR3 sequence reads: CASSSGGPRETQYF. In nucleotides, the CDR3 is TGCGCCAGCTCTAGCGGGGGGCCACGAGAGACCCAGTACTTC.